Listed here are 26 T cell receptor beta chains from one sample, sequenced in a study of blood T cell repertoires in COVID-19. The assay was immunoSEQ multiplex PCR, and TCRdb's table has in-frame clones only and misses some. The sample consists of about 230,000 clones, around 83% of them appearing once. Sequencing was carried out using peripheral blood. The source of these receptors is a woman aged 45-65 years with acute or convalescent COVID-19.

This sequence joins TRBV30 and TRBJ1-1, with a tentative D call TRBD1 (6 bases). CDR1 and CDR2 (germline): GTSNPN, SVGIG (reference sequence). The CDR3 is made up of 15 amino acids. V was trimmed by 4 bases and J by 4 bases, leaving 19 bases between them. CDR3 protein: CAWTPGGGLGTEAFF. CDR3 in DNA: TGTGCCTGGACCCCCGGCGGGGGGCTGGGCACTGAAGCTTTCTTT.

This clone was seen once. This chain joins TRBV7-2 and TRBJ2-3, with D possibly TRBD2 on 5 matching bases. CDR1 and CDR2 (germline): SGHTA, FQGNSA. The CDR3 has 18 residues. Trimming stripped 2 bases from V and 2 bases from J, with 20 bases between. In DNA, the CDR3 is TGTGCCAGCAGCTTATGGCCTAGCAGACGGAGCTCCACAGATACGCAGTATTTT. As protein: CASSLWPSRRSSTDTQYF. The full variable domain, in which reference TRBV7-2 and TRBJ2-3 provide the parts outside the CDR3, is GAGVSQSPSNKVTEKGKDVELRCDPISGHTALYWYRQSLGQGLEFLIYFQGNSAPDKSGLPSDRFSAERTGGSVSTLTIQRTQQEDSAVYLCASSLWPSRRSSTDTQYFGPGTRLTVL.

The chain couples TRBV28 to TRBJ1-2; no reliable D call. Trimming took off 6 bases at V and 5 bases at J, with 19 bases between the two ends. The CDR3 has 15 amino acids. In germline, CDR1 is MDHEN, CDR2 SYDVKM. CDR3 coding DNA: TGTGCCAGCAGCCTCCGAGGGCAGCTGGTTTATGGCTACACCTTC. Its protein is CASSLRGQLVYGYTF.

This chain links TRBV20-1 with TRBJ2-7, with a tentative D call TRBD2 (5 bases). CDR3 size: 11 residues. Per the germline V gene, CDR1 is DFQATT and CDR2 is SNEGSKA (reference sequence). V was clipped by 5 bases and J by 3 bases, with 8 bases between them. CDR3 sequence: CSARRDYEQYF. CDR3 coding DNA: TGCAGTGCTCGACGGGACTACGAGCAGTACTTC.

The CDR3 reads CASSSAGTTSGGEQFF. CDR3 nucleotide sequence: TGTGCCAGCAGTTCCGCCGGGACCACGTCCGGGGGTGAGCAGTTCTTC. V and J are TRBV28 and TRBJ2-1; possible D gene TRBD2, 6 bases. The CDR3 extends over 16 amino acids. V lost 4 bases and J 9 bases, leaving 22 bases between the germline ends. Germline CDR1 MDHEN, CDR2 SYDVKM.

In this sample, this clone turned up a few times. This sequence joins TRBV6-4 and TRBJ1-6; D is perhaps TRBD1 (5 bases). V was trimmed by 0 bases and J by 9 bases, leaving 12 bases between them. The CDR3 spans 15 residues. Germline V gene sequence: CDR1 MRHNA, CDR2 SNTAGT. The CDR3 bases are TGTGCCAGCAGTGACTCGGGTCAGGGCAGTTCACCCCTCCACTTT. Its protein product is CASSDSGQGSSPLHF.

This chain joins TRBV30 and TRBJ1-5; no reliable D call. Trimming pared 0 bases from V and 7 bases from J, leaving 13 bases between. Germline V gene data show CDR1 as GTSNPN and CDR2 as SVGIG (reference sequence). This CDR3 region has 14 residues. CDR3 residues: CAWSVDSGTQPQHF. CDR3 sequence (DNA): TGTGCCTGGAGTGTAGACTCGGGTACCCAGCCCCAGCATTTT. Full variable domain (remainder filled in from reference TRBV30 and TRBJ1-5): SQTIHQWPATLVQPVGSPLSLECTVEGTSNPNLYWYRQAAGRGLQLLFYSVGIGQISSEVPQNLSASRPQDRQFILSSKKLLLSDSGFYLCAWSVDSGTQPQHFGDGTRLSIL.

The chain combines TRBV27 with TRBJ1-4, with 9 bases that match TRBD1. Germline V gives CDR1 MNHEY, CDR2 SMNVEV (reference sequence). The V segment lost 3 bases and the J segment 4 bases; nucleotides outside the gene matches: 3. There are 15 residues in the CDR3. The CDR3 protein is CASSLTGGFNEKLFF. In DNA, the CDR3 is TGTGCCAGCAGTTTGACAGGGGGTTTTAATGAAAAACTGTTTTTT.

The chain combines TRBV28 with TRBJ1-4; the D gene is possibly TRBD1 (6 bases). V was cut by 4 bases and J by 8 bases, with 11 bases left in between. CDR3 length equals 13 residues. The germline gives CDR1 MDHEN, CDR2 SYDVKM. The CDR3 coding sequence is TGTGCCAGCAGTTCCAGGGGTTGGGAAAAACTGTTTTTT. Translation: CASSSRGWEKLFF.

This chain links TRBV6-4 with TRBJ2-1, with TRBD2 matching over 7 bases. V shed 5 bases and J 8 bases; nucleotides not matched to a gene: 9. The CDR3 totals 14 residues. Germline assignment: CDR1 MRHNA and CDR2 SNTAGT. In nucleotides, the CDR3 is TGTGCCAGCAGTAAGACTAGCCTGGGCCATGAGCAGTTCTTC. Residues: CASSKTSLGHEQFF.

The chain has TRBV6-6 and TRBJ2-5; 14 bases match TRBD2. Germline CDR1 reads MNHNY; CDR2 reads SVGAGI (reference sequence). With 5 bases clipped from V and 5 bases from J, the junction kept 10 bases outside the gene matches. The CDR3 has 17 residues. CDR3 protein: CASSPGLAGGLAETQYF. CDR3 nucleotides: TGTGCCAGCAGTCCAGGACTAGCGGGAGGTTTGGCGGAGACCCAGTACTTC.

The V gene is TRBV28, the J gene TRBJ2-2; D is unresolved. Trimming took 6 bases from V and 0 from J, leaving 14 bases between them. The CDR3 length is 16 residues. CDR1 and CDR2 (germline): MDHEN, SYDVKM. CDR3 DNA sequence: TGTGCCAGCAGCCGCAAGGCAGGATCGAACACCGGGGAGCTGTTTTTT. The encoded protein is CASSRKAGSNTGELFF.

This chain connects TRBV7-8 to TRBJ2-3, with D tentatively TRBD1 (6 bases). Germline CDR1 is SGHVS and CDR2 is FQNEAQ. V lost 2 bases and J 14 bases, leaving 17 bases between the germline ends. There are 13 residues in the CDR3. CDR3 amino acids: CASSLFPGTPLYF. The CDR3 nucleotides read TGTGCCAGCAGCTTATTCCCCGGGACACCCTTGTATTTT.

The chain couples TRBV20-1 to TRBJ1-1; D remains unclear. This CDR3 is 11 amino acids long. Germline V gene lookup returns CDR1 DFQATT and CDR2 SNEGSKA (reference sequence). V lost 5 bases and J 3 bases, leaving 7 bases between the germline ends. The CDR3, as DNA: TGCAGTGCTCGCGAGGACACTGAAGCTTTCTTT. Protein product: CSAREDTEAFF.

This chain joins TRBV5-1 and TRBJ2-3; 11 bases align to TRBD1. Germline V lookup: CDR1 SGHRS, CDR2 YFSETQ. The CDR3 runs 16 residues. V shed 4 bases and J 0 bases; nucleotides not matched to a gene: 4. The CDR3 protein is CASSVGQGGSTDTQYF. In DNA, the CDR3 is TGCGCCAGCAGCGTGGGACAGGGGGGTAGCACAGATACGCAGTATTTT.

The chain has TRBV24-1 and TRBJ2-3, with 10 bases lining up with TRBD1. This CDR3 is built from 15 residues. The V segment lost 4 bases and the J segment 5 bases; nucleotides outside the gene matches: 5. Germline V gene data show CDR1 as KGHDR and CDR2 as SFDVKD. The CDR3 DNA reads as TGTGCCACCAGTGAGACAGGGGGCCGTGGAGATACGCAGTATTTT. This gives the protein CATSETGGRGDTQYF.

The J gene is TRBJ2-6, the V gene TRBV27, with D perhaps matching TRBD1 (5 bases). Between the trimmed V and J ends, which lost 8 bases and 4 bases, there was a span of 9 bases. CDR1 and CDR2 (germline): MNHEY, SMNVEV (reference sequence). The CDR3 sequence is 13 residues long. Here the CDR3 reads CASGASGANVLTF. The DNA of the CDR3 is TGTGCCAGCGGGGCGAGCGGGGCCAACGTCCTGACTTTC.

This chain links TRBV4-2 with TRBJ2-3, with 11 nucleotides matching TRBD1. Germline CDR1 LGHNA, CDR2 YNFKEQ. V shed 8 bases and J 4 bases; nucleotides not matched to a gene: 8. This CDR3 spans 15 amino acids. The CDR3 DNA reads TGTGCCAGCCTGCGGGGACAGGGGGTGTCAGATACGCAGTATTTT. Protein: CASLRGQGVSDTQYF.

This clone was observed a handful of times. The chain recombines TRBV11-3 with TRBJ2-4; 8 nucleotides align to TRBD2. V trimming: 3 bases; J trimming: 8 bases; junction bases outside the gene matches: 6. CDR1 and CDR2 from the germline V gene are SGHNT and YENEEA. The CDR3 consists of 14 residues. The CDR3 bases are TGTGCCAGCAGCTTTTCCGGGGGGGAAGACATTCAGTACTTC. Translating it yields CASSFSGGEDIQYF.

The chain combines TRBV15 with TRBJ1-1; no clear D. V lost 0 bases, J lost 0 bases, and 14 bases lay in between. The CDR3 length is 17 residues. Germline V gives CDR1 LNHNV, CDR2 YYDKDF (reference sequence). The CDR3 nucleotides read TGTGCCACCAGCAGAGATGTTTTCGGCGGAATGAACACTGAAGCTTTCTTT. As protein: CATSRDVFGGMNTEAFF.

Concerning this clone: The same CDR3 can be traced to other DNA sequences in this sample. The chain combines TRBV19 with TRBJ2-7, with 10 bases aligning to TRBD1. The CDR3 runs to 14 residues. J was trimmed by 5 bases and V by 5 bases; bases with no gene match: 6. Looked up from germline, CDR1 is LNHDA and CDR2 is SQIVND (reference sequence). This CDR3 reads CASSPRQGAHEQYF. CDR3 nucleotide sequence: TGTGCCAGTAGTCCAAGACAGGGGGCCCACGAGCAGTACTTC.

The chain has TRBV5-6 and TRBJ2-7; D perhaps matches TRBD2 (6 bases). The germline V gene has CDR1 SGHDT and CDR2 YYEEEE. V was clipped by 3 bases and J by 2 bases, with 18 bases between them. The CDR3 sequence is 16 residues long. The CDR3 bases are TGTGCCAGCAGCTCCGCGGGACGGGGATCCCCCTACGAGCAGTACTTC. Its translation is CASSSAGRGSPYEQYF.

V is TRBV5-1 and J is TRBJ1-4, with 9 bases fitting TRBD1. Germline trimming cut 7 bases from V and 7 bases from J; bases unmatched to any gene: 8. This CDR3 is built from 14 residues. Germline values: CDR1 SGHRS, CDR2 YFSETQ. The CDR3 protein is CASGKGQGGEKLFF. DNA for the CDR3: TGCGCCAGCGGCAAGGGACAGGGCGGTGAAAAACTGTTTTTT.

In this sample, this clone turned up once. V gene TRBV28 combines with J gene TRBJ1-5; D possibly corresponds to TRBD1 (5 bases). CDR3 length equals 15 residues. Trimming took off 6 bases at V and 11 bases at J, with 23 bases between the two ends. Germline CDR1 and CDR2: MDHEN and SYDVKM. The DNA for the CDR3 is TGTGCCAGCAGCAATCCTGCTGGGGGGAGTAAAGCCCAGCATTTT. Protein: CASSNPAGGSKAQHF.

V gene TRBV14 combines with J gene TRBJ2-3, with D tentatively TRBD1 (5 bases). V was trimmed by 0 bases and J by 2 bases, leaving 9 bases between them. Germline V gene sequence: CDR1 SGHDN, CDR2 FVKESK. The CDR3 length is 15 residues. The CDR3 loop is CASSQDRVFTDTQYF. DNA for the CDR3: TGTGCCAGCAGCCAAGACAGGGTGTTCACAGATACGCAGTATTTT.

The chain uses TRBV14 and TRBJ2-3; TRBD1 matches at 10 bases. Germline loops: CDR1 SGHDN, CDR2 FVKESK. The CDR3 spans 14 residues. V dropped 0 bases and J dropped 8; count of bases not matched to a gene: 2. The DNA of the CDR3 is TGTGCCAGCAGCCAAGATCGGACAGGGGGTACGCAGTATTTT. Residues: CASSQDRTGGTQYF.